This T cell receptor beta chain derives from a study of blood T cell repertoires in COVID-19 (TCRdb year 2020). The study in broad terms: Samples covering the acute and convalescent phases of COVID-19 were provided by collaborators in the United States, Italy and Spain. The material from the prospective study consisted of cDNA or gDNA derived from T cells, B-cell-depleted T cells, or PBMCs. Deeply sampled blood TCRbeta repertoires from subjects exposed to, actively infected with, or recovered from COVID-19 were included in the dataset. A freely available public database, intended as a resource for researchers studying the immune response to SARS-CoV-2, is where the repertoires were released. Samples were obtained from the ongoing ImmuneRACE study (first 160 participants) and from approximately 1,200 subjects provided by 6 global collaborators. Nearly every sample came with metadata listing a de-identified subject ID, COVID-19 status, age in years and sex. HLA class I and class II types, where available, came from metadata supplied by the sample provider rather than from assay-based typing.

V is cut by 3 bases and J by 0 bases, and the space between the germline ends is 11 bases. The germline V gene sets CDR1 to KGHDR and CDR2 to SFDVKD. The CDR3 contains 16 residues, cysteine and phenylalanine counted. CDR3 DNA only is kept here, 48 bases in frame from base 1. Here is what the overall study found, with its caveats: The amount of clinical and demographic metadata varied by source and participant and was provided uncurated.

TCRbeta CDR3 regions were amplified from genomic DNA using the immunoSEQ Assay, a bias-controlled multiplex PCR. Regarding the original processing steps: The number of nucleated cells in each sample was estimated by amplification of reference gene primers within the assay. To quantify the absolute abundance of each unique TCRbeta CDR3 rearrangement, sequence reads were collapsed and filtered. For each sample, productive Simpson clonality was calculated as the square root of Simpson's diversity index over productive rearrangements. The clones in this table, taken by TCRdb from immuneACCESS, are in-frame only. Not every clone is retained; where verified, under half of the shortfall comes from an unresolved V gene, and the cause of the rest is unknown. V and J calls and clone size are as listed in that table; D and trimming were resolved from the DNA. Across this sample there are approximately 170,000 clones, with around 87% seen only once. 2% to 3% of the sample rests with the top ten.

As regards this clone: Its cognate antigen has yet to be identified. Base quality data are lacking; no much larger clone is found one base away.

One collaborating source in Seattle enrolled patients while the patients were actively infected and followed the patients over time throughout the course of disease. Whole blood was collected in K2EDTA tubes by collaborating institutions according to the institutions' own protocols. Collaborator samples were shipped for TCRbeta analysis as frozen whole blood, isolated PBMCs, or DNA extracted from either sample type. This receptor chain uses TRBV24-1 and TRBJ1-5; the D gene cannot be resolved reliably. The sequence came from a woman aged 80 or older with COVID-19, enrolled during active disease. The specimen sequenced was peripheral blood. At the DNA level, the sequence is TGTGCCACCAGTGATGAAACGGAGAATAGCAATCAGCCCCAGCATTTT. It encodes CATSDETENSNQPQHF.